The next 24 T cell receptor beta chains were all read from a single sample in a study of regulatory T cells in long-lasting Graves disease. The time point: persistent/refractory GD, antithyroid drugs over 5 years with positive TRAb. Construction of the TCR library relied on RNA isolated from PBMCs. To make TCR beta libraries, researchers used iRepertoire HTBI primers and Arm-PCR of CDR3 regions. TCRdb re-analysed the multiplex PCR reads in MiXCR, keeping a single row per CDR3 protein. Altogether 650,000 to 700,000 distinct CDR3 sequences are present, around 30% being singletons, with the ten largest covering around 40%. The specimen comprised peripheral blood mononuclear cells (PBMCs), sampled when the disease was refractory, from a patient treated with antithyroid drugs. These receptors were taken from a female donor with Graves disease.

This clonotype has just a few counts. V and J are TRBV27 and TRBJ1-5; no clear D. The CDR3 runs 13 residues. The V end lost 0 bases, the J end lost 6 bases, and 6 bases lay between the germline ends. The V gene's germline CDR1 is MNHEY and CDR2 SMNVEV (reference sequence). In nucleotides, the CDR3 is TGTGCCAGCAGTTTATCGCTCGTTCAGCCCCAGCATTTT. This sequence encodes CASSLSLVQPQHF.

There are a few counts of this clonotype. This chain uses TRBV6-5 with TRBJ2-7; perhaps TRBD2 as D (5 bases). The germline V and J ends were trimmed by 3 bases and 1 base, with 10 bases remaining between them. The CDR3 contains 14 residues. Germline V gene data show CDR1 as MNHEY and CDR2 as SVGAGI. For the CDR3, the DNA is TGTGCCAGCAGTTATGACGGGGAATCCTACGAGCAGTACTTC. Translated, it gives CASSYDGESYEQYF.

In its sample, this clonotype was seen once. The chain carries TRBV25-1 and TRBJ1-1, with D unclear. Germline loops: CDR1 MGHDK, CDR2 SYGVNS. With 0 bases removed from V and 2 bases from J, the gap between germline ends came to 4 bases. This CDR3 contains 13 residues. The CDR3 region is CASSEYSNTEAFF. The CDR3 nucleotides read TGTGCCAGCAGTGAATATTCCAACACTGAAGCTTTCTTT. The variable domain in full, with the rest retrieved from reference TRBV25-1 and TRBJ1-1, is EADIYQTPRYLVIGTGKKITLECSQTMGHDKMYWYQQDPGMELHLIHYSYGVNSTEKGDLSSESTVSRIRTEHFPLTLESARPSHTSQYLCASSEYSNTEAFFGQGTRLTVV.

The V gene is TRBV6-1, the J gene TRBJ1-1, with 9 positions matching TRBD1. From germline, CDR1 is MNHNS and CDR2 SASEGT. CDR3 length equals 14 residues. V was pared by 6 bases and J by 3 bases, with 5 bases of the junction left unmatched. In DNA form, the CDR3 reads TGTGCCAGCAGAGGACAGGGGAGTCACACTGAAGCTTTCTTT. This gives the protein CASRGQGSHTEAFF.

The J gene is TRBJ1-1, the V gene TRBV30; perhaps TRBD1 as D (6 bases). V was trimmed by 5 bases and J by 2 bases, leaving 9 bases between them. Germline loops: CDR1 GTSNPN, CDR2 SVGIG (reference sequence). The CDR3 loop spans 12 amino acids. CDR3 loop: CAWLGGNTEAFF. Here the CDR3 DNA reads TGTGCCTGGTTAGGGGGAAACACTGAAGCTTTCTTT.

The V gene is TRBV6-2 or TRBV6-3, the J gene TRBJ2-1; no firm D call. Trimming took off 5 bases at V and 6 bases at J, with 14 bases between the two ends. The CDR3 contains 14 residues. Germline V gives CDR1 MNHEY, CDR2 SVGEGT. The CDR3 region has the DNA TGTGCCAGCAGTGAAGCACCCCAAAGCAATGAGCAGTTCTTC. Protein sequence: CASSEAPQSNEQFF.

Of note for this clonotype: A much larger clone lies one base from this, so it may be a read error. V usage is TRBV7-2 and J usage is TRBJ1-5, with 7 bases identical to TRBD1. Trimming at V came to 1 base and at J to 6 bases, leaving 6 bases not matched to a gene. The CDR3 is 15 residues long. Germline assignment: CDR1 SGHTA and CDR2 FQGNSA. The CDR3 region is CASSLGAGGGQPQHF. The CDR3 DNA follows: TGTGCCAGCAGCTTAGGGGCAGGGGGTGGTCAGCCCCAGCATTTT.

This clonotype was seen many times. The genes are TRBV5-1 and TRBJ1-2, with 8 nucleotides matching TRBD1. The germline gives CDR1 SGHRS, CDR2 YFSETQ. Trimming removed 4 bases from V and 6 bases from J; junction bases left unmatched: 5. CDR3 size: 13 residues. The CDR3 protein is CASSRTGPDGYTF. The DNA for the CDR3 is TGCGCCAGCAGCAGGACAGGGCCCGATGGCTACACCTTC.

This chain links TRBV12-3 or TRBV12-4 with TRBJ2-2; D tentatively reads TRBD1 or TRBD2 (5 bases each). The CDR3 runs to 12 residues. V lost 11 bases to trimming and J lost 8 bases, with 15 bases between them. The CDR3 is CAAGVGEGELFF. CDR3 nucleotide sequence: TGTGCCGCTGGTGTGGGGGAGGGGGAGCTGTTTTTT.

This chain joins TRBV10-3 and TRBJ1-1; unclear D gene. V was clipped by 2 bases and J by 0 bases, with 7 bases between them. The CDR3 runs to 14 residues. Germline V gene lookup returns CDR1 ENHRY and CDR2 SYGVKD. CDR3 sequence reads: CAISETTLNTEAFF. In DNA form, the CDR3 reads TGTGCCATCAGTGAGACCACATTGAACACTGAAGCTTTCTTT.

In this sample, this clonotype turned up a few times. The chain employs TRBV19 and TRBJ2-2, with 8 bases matching TRBD2. CDR1 and CDR2 from the germline V gene are LNHDA and SQIVND (reference sequence). The J segment lost 6 bases and the V segment lost 4 bases, leaving 7 bases of the junction unmatched. This CDR3 region has 15 residues. CDR3 nucleotide sequence: TGTGCCAGTAGTAGCTTAGCGGGATACGCCGGGGAGCTGTTTTTT. Protein product: CASSSLAGYAGELFF.

Of note for this clonotype: Possible read error: a much larger clone is one base away. The CDR3 does not end in the conserved phenylalanine or tryptophan, so this is likely a read error. This rearrangement joins TRBV28 to TRBJ1-3; D is ambiguous. Trimming removed 5 bases at V and 7 bases at J, with 15 bases between. CDR1 and CDR2 from the germline V gene are MDHEN and SYDVKM. The CDR3 length is 14 residues. The CDR3: CASSGTTQRNTIYL. As DNA, the CDR3 is TGTGCCAGCAGTGGAACAACCCAACGGAACACCATATATCTT.

The chain recombines TRBV30 with TRBJ1-5; 10 nucleotides match TRBD1. The CDR3 spans 17 residues. Trimming at V came to 1 base and at J to 0 bases, leaving 6 bases not matched to a gene. Germline-derived CDR1 and CDR2 are GTSNPN and SVGIG (reference sequence). The CDR3, as DNA: TGTGCCTGGAGTGCCGACAGGGGGCAATATAGCAATCAGCCCCAGCATTTT. This sequence encodes CAWSADRGQYSNQPQHF.

The chain combines TRBV30 with TRBJ1-1; the D gene is possibly TRBD1 (5 bases). Germline-derived CDR1 and CDR2 are GTSNPN and SVGIG (reference sequence). With 3 bases removed from V and 1 base from J, the gap between germline ends came to 9 bases. The CDR3 consists of 13 residues. As DNA, the CDR3 is TGTGCCTGGAGCTGGAGGGGGAACACTGAAGCTTTCTTT. The encoded protein is CAWSWRGNTEAFF.

The sample holds many counts of this clonotype. The chain employs TRBV6-1 and TRBJ2-5; D uncertain. The length of the CDR3 is 13 residues. The ends were cut back, 1 base at V and 2 bases at J, with 5 bases in the middle. In germline, CDR1 is MNHNS, CDR2 SASEGT. This chain's CDR3 is CASSEEGQETQYF. As DNA, the CDR3 is TGTGCCAGCAGTGAAGAAGGACAAGAGACCCAGTACTTC.

With respect to this clonotype: The CDR3 end shows no conserved phenylalanine or tryptophan, and so a read error is likely. The chain links TRBV28 to TRBJ1-5, with D perhaps matching TRBD1 (5 bases). This CDR3 spans 17 amino acids. V was pared by 1 base and J by 3 bases, with 16 bases between. CDR1 and CDR2 from the germline V gene are MDHEN and SYDVKM. DNA of the CDR3: TGTGCCAGCAGTTTATTTGCCGCGGGGGTTAACAATCAGCCCCAGCATTCT. Protein sequence: CASSLFAAGVNNQPQHS.

Turning to this clonotype: The junction shows a germline mismatch at one end, possibly a read error. The CDR3 sequence: CASGLGGANTGELFF. CDR3 DNA: TGCGCCAGCGGCTTGGGCGGGGCGAACACCGGGGAGCTGTTTTTT. V gene TRBV5-1 combines with J gene TRBJ2-2; a possible D gene is TRBD2 (6 bases). The CDR3 length is 15 residues. Germline values: CDR1 SGHRS, CDR2 YFSETQ.

This clonotype came up a few times. This chain joins TRBV20-1 and TRBJ1-5; 10 positions match TRBD1. The CDR3 totals 15 residues. In germline, CDR1 is DFQATT, CDR2 SNEGSKA (reference sequence). Germline trimming cut 6 bases from V and 6 bases from J; bases unmatched to any gene: 11. The CDR3: CSARGETGGFQPQHF. CDR3 DNA sequence: TGCAGTGCCCGAGGGGAGACAGGGGGCTTTCAGCCCCAGCATTTT.

This clonotype turned up a few times. The chain carries TRBV7-2 and TRBJ1-2, with D possibly TRBD1 on 6 matching bases. V lost 7 bases to trimming and J lost 6 bases, with 18 bases between them. Per the germline V gene, CDR1 is SGHTA and CDR2 is FQGNSA. The CDR3 has 14 residues. CDR3 sequence: CASTITRGAHGYTF. Written as DNA, the CDR3 is TGTGCCAGCACCATAACCAGGGGAGCTCATGGCTACACCTTC.

This chain connects TRBV7-9 to TRBJ1-6; 9 bases are shared with TRBD1. Germline CDR1 is SEHNR and CDR2 is FQNEAQ (reference sequence). The length of the CDR3 is 14 residues. V trimming: 5 bases; J trimming: 10 bases; junction bases outside the gene matches: 6. CDR3 DNA sequence: TGTGCCAGCAGCCTGGGGACAGGGAAGTCACCCCTCCACTTT. It is translated as CASSLGTGKSPLHF.

Turning to this clonotype: Being one base from a much bigger clone, this may be a read error. This chain uses TRBV5-1 with TRBJ1-1, with D tentatively TRBD1 (5 bases). The germline CDR1 and CDR2 sequences are SGHRS and YFSETQ. This CDR3 has 14 amino acids. CDR3 bases: TGCGCCAGCAGCCGGGAGGGGTCGAACACTGAAACTTTCTTT. It translates to CASSREGSNTETFF.

This clonotype has ten or more counts. The chain has TRBV11-2 and TRBJ2-5; either TRBD1 or TRBD2 may fit D (5 bases each). Between the trimmed V and J ends, which lost 3 bases and 5 bases, there was a span of 13 bases. Germline CDR1 is SGHAT and CDR2 is FQNNGV. CDR3 size: 14 residues. As DNA, the CDR3 is TGTGCCAGCAGCTTTGGGGGACCCGGGGAGACCCAGTACTTC. Its translation: CASSFGGPGETQYF.

This clonotype showed up many times. The chain has TRBV28 and TRBJ1-1, with D perhaps matching TRBD1 (5 bases). CDR1 and CDR2 from the germline V gene are MDHEN and SYDVKM. V was clipped by 2 bases and J by 6 bases, with 10 bases between them. The CDR3 totals 13 residues. In DNA form, the CDR3 reads TGTGCCAGCAGTTTACCGGGACCGGCTGAAGCTTTCTTT. This encodes CASSLPGPAEAFF.

The rearrangement joins TRBV12-3 or TRBV12-4 to TRBJ1-1; D possibly corresponds to TRBD1 (6 bases). V was clipped by 5 bases and J by 11 bases, with 12 bases between them. CDR3 length equals 11 residues. DNA of the CDR3: TGTGCCAGCAGTAAGACAGGACGGGCTTTCTTT. It encodes CASSKTGRAFF.